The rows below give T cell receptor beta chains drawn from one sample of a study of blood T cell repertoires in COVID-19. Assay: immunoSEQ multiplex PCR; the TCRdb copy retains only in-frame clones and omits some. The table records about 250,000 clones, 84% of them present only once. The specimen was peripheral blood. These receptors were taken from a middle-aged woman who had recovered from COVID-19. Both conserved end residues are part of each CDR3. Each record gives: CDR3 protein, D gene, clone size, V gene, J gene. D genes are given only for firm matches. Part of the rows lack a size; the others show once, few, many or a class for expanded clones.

CASRARDRVGYTF	TRBD1	-	TRBV12-3/TRBV12-4	TRBJ1-2
CASSLDASGSTSYEQYF	TRBD2	-	TRBV7-8	TRBJ2-7
CASSSGILNTEAFF	-	-	TRBV27	TRBJ1-1
CASSQTGAYAAEAFF	TRBD1	-	TRBV7-8	TRBJ1-1
CSVAQDRNEAFF	-	-	TRBV29-1	TRBJ1-1
CASSVEGQGVPYGYTF	TRBD1	-	TRBV9	TRBJ1-2
CASSSNPTGNGYTF	TRBD1	-	TRBV28	TRBJ1-2
CASSTGTGGSRYGYTF	TRBD1	-	TRBV18	TRBJ1-2
CASKTGDAGNQPQHF	TRBD1	-	TRBV28	TRBJ1-5
CASTPAGGENTDTQYF	-	-	TRBV28	TRBJ2-3
CATSQLPGQRNTEAFF	-	once	TRBV15	TRBJ1-1
CAISESTSGGGGAQHF	TRBD1	few	TRBV10-3	TRBJ1-5
CASSSTGGPGYTF	TRBD1	-	TRBV7-8	TRBJ1-2
CASSPLRDRDYEQYF	TRBD1	-	TRBV5-5	TRBJ2-7
CASSEKVRGPLNTEAFF	-	-	TRBV6-1	TRBJ1-1
CASSSSSVQGLGLYEQYF	TRBD1	few	TRBV28	TRBJ2-7
CASRRRTSGDGETQYF	TRBD2	-	TRBV27	TRBJ2-5
CASSQDLQGAFGYTF	TRBD1	-	TRBV14	TRBJ1-2
CASSRTGGSMAPLHF	TRBD1	-	TRBV4-2	TRBJ1-6
CASSTGTRYNEQFF	TRBD2	-	TRBV5-1	TRBJ2-1
CASSYSYYQSSYEQYF	-	-	TRBV6-5	TRBJ2-7
CASSLVANYGYTF	-	-	TRBV5-4	TRBJ1-2
CASFAGTNTGELFF	-	few	TRBV27	TRBJ2-2
CASKERQGLYEQYF	TRBD1	-	TRBV4-1	TRBJ2-7
CASSQQGYNSPLHF	-	-	TRBV3-1/TRBV3-2	TRBJ1-6